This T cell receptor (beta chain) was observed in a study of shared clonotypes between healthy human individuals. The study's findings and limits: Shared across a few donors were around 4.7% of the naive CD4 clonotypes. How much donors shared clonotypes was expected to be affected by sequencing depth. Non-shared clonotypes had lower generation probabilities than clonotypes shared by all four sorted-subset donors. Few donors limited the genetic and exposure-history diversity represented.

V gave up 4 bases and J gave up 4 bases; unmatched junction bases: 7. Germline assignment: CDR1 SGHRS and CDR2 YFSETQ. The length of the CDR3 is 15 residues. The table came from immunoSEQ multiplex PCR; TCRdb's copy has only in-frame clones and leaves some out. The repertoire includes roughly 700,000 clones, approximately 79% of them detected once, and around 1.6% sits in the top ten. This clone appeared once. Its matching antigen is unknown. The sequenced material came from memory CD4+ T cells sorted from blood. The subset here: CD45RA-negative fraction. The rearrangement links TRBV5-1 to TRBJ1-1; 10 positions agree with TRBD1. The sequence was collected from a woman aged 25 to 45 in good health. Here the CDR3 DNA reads TGCGCCAGCAGCCCGACGGACAGGGGGGCCACTGAAGCTTTCTTT. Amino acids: CASSPTDRGATEAFF.